The rows below give T cell receptor beta chains drawn from one sample of a study of T cells expressing NK-cell markers. TCRdb re-called the 5' RACE reads and gives one entry per CDR3 protein, without DNA. The clone table shows about 30,000 distinct CDR3 sequences, with the ten largest holding 50% to 75%. Sequencing input: blood T cells: a sorted CD56 or NKG2C T cell subset, CD4+ or CD8+ T cells, or bulk PBMC T cells (not recorded which). These receptors all stem from a woman aged 18 to 75 in good health. Each CDR3 is given with its conserved first and last residue. Each record gives: J gene, V gene, CDR3 protein.

TRBJ2-5 TRBV18 CASSATRDQETQYF
TRBJ1-1 TRBV10-3 CAISDVPGQGANTEAFF
TRBJ2-7 TRBV3-1 CASSQIPLYEQYF
TRBJ2-7 TRBV4-1 CASSQAGTGTYEQYF
TRBJ2-5 TRBV29-1 CSTYVDPKKTQYF
TRBJ2-1 TRBV28 CASSFRGSSYNEQFF
TRBJ1-5 TRBV20-1 CSARDDRWDQPQHF
TRBJ2-5 TRBV4-1 CASSQLGAVQETQYF
TRBJ2-7 TRBV7-9 CASSLSSRAYEQYF
TRBJ1-1 TRBV5-1 CASSLRGMDTEAFF
TRBJ1-2 TRBV29-1 CSTRGTGGIPNYGYTF
TRBJ2-7 TRBV27 CASSPRKGPRLYEQYF
TRBJ1-1 TRBV7-8 CASSSGTVMNTEAFF
TRBJ2-1 TRBV14 CASSFGTSGGYEQFF
TRBJ2-7 TRBV19 CASSARVGQSHEQYF
TRBJ1-2 TRBV27 CASSLSYRTGGLYYGYTF
TRBJ1-6 TRBV15 CATSRAAASYNSPLHF
TRBJ2-3 TRBV7-9 CASSRVGTDTQYF
TRBJ2-6 TRBV9 CASRGQGRGANVLTF
TRBJ2-6 TRBV12-3/TRBV12-4 CASTLPGANVLTF
TRBJ2-5 TRBV3-1 CASSLSKETQYF
TRBJ2-7 TRBV10-2 CASSVGQGYEQYF
TRBJ1-1 TRBV12-3/TRBV12-4 CASSLGGGRTEAFF
TRBJ2-5 TRBV7-8 CASSSNRVRETQYF
TRBJ2-7 TRBV5-1 CASSLGMAYEQYF
TRBJ2-2 TRBV9 CASEWGDTGELFF
TRBJ2-3 TRBV27 CASSLSTSANLPDTQYF
TRBJ2-2 TRBV20-1 CSVSRREGIGELFF
TRBJ2-7 TRBV6-1 CASSDSVSSYEQYF
TRBJ2-7 TRBV27 CASSCGTSGSCGQYF
TRBJ2-7 TRBV13 CASSSRAGGLRTSYEQYF
TRBJ1-5 TRBV10-3 CAISVGGSSNQPQHF
TRBJ2-7 TRBV12-3/TRBV12-4 CASRVAGGSYEQYF
TRBJ2-1 TRBV5-1 CASSTGQGAYEQFF
TRBJ2-2 TRBV7-6 CASSSGTIGSGELFF
TRBJ2-5 TRBV7-6 CASSRTQETQYF
TRBJ2-1 TRBV6-4 CASSDSGEYNEQFF
TRBJ1-3 TRBV29-1 CSVGGDSSSGNTIYF
TRBJ2-1 TRBV2 CASKVSGSSYNEQFF
TRBJ1-1 TRBV5-1 CASSLRRGVDTEAFF
TRBJ2-1 TRBV27 CASSLRGPASNEQFF
TRBJ1-1 TRBV9 CASSGGDHARMNTEAFF
TRBJ2-3 TRBV11-2 CASSLEPGARTDTQYF
TRBJ2-3 TRBV5-1 CASRGKGSPTDTQYF
TRBJ2-7 TRBV12-3/TRBV12-4 CASSYGYEQYF
TRBJ1-2 TRBV7-8 CASSLLGQGLYGYTF